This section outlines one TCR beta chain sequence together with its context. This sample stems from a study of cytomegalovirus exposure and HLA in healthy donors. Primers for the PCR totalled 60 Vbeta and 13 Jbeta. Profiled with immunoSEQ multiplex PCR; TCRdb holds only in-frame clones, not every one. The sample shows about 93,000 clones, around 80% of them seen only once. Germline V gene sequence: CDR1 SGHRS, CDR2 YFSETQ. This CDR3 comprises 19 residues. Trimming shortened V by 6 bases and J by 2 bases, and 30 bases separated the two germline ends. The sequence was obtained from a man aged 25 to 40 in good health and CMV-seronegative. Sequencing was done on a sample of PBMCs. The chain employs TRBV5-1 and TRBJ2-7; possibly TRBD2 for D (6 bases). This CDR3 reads CASNRGAPEGFRGTYEQYF. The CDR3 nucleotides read TGCGCCAGCAACCGTGGAGCGCCAGAAGGGTTTCGGGGGACCTACGAGCAGTACTTC.